The entry below gives a single T cell receptor beta chain sequence along with its context. The data derive from a study of long-term antiretroviral therapy in people with HIV. Trimming shortened V by 2 bases and J by 2 bases, and 14 bases separated the two germline ends. The germline gives CDR1 SQVTM, CDR2 ANQGSEA. The CDR3 spans 15 residues. Version v3.0 of the immunoSEQ assay ran at survey level. Some clones are missing from TCRdb's copy, which holds only in-frame ones; the method was immunoSEQ multiplex PCR. The sample includes under 50,000 clones, around 93% of them seen just once. Source: unsorted PBMCs, taken just over 9 years after starting antiretroviral therapy. The genes are TRBV29-1 and TRBJ2-3; D is undetermined. This clonotype originated in a man under 40 with HIV. The CDR3 bases are TGCAGCGTTGAAAAAACGGGTCCCGCCACAGATACGCAGTATTTT. Translated: CSVEKTGPATDTQYF.